What follows describes a single T cell receptor (beta chain). Antigen: not known. This CDR3 has 15 residues. CDR1 and CDR2 from the germline V gene are SGHNT and YENEEA. The V gene end was trimmed by 3 bases and the J gene end by 0 bases; junction bases not matched to a gene: 1. This sample is part of a study of cytomegalovirus exposure and HLA in healthy donors. Study-wide context: Falling in the Caucasian-associated ancestry cluster were about 80% of about 400 genotyped donors. Study-wide results and limits: In an earlier analysis, about 87% or about 30%: the productive usage of most TCR beta V segments.

A multiplex PCR was run with 60 Vbeta primers and 13 Jbeta primers. Some clones are missing from TCRdb's copy, which holds only in-frame ones; the method was immunoSEQ multiplex PCR. Found here are 59,000 or so clones, over 75% of them singletons; the top ten hold about 11%. The chain couples TRBV11-3 to TRBJ2-2; 7 bases line up with TRBD1. This receptor was identified in a female donor in good health and CMV-seronegative. Sequencing was carried out using PBMCs. CDR3 in amino acids: CASSLGQTNTGELFF. The CDR3 region has the DNA TGTGCCAGCAGCTTGGGACAGACGAACACCGGGGAGCTGTTTTTT.